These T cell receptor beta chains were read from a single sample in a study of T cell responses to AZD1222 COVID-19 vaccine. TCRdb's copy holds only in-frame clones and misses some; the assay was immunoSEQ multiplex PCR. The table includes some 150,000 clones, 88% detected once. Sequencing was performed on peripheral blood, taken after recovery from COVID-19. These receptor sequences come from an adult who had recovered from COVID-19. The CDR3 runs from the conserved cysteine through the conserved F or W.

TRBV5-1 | CASSLAGDRDSPLHF
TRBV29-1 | CSVVSRGAVDTEAFF
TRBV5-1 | CASSFEGSPLHF
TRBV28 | CASSLHLQAEQYF
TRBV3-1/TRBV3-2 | CASSQGAGKRQYF
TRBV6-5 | CASSYFGSYEQYF
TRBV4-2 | CASSQDPTGGSGNTIYF
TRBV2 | CASSGRLPLEQFF
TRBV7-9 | CASSFAPGQGSRTGELFF
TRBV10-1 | CASSQPGTEAFF
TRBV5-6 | CASSRGELRREVDNEQFF
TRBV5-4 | CASSFPGQQPNTEAFF
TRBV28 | CASSEPGQGWKKTQYF
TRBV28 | CASSSSMNTEAFF
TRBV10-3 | CAISEEGVGFYF
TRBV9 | CASSVTGANEKLFF
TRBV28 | CASTIAQGITNSPLHF
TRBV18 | CASSQGASYEQYF
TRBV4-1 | CASSQIPLQGYGYTF
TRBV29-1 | CSVDPGNTEAFF
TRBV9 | CASSVGPAGSGNTIYF
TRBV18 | CASSPKDIQSGTEAFF